What follows describes a single TCR beta chain. This specimen comes from a study of blood T cell repertoires in COVID-19. Study as a whole: Researchers got acute and convalescent COVID-19 samples from the United States, Italy and Spain. PBMCs, B-cell-depleted T cells, or T cells were the source of the cDNA or gDNA that made up the material.

In the original analysis: Amplification of reference gene primers was used by the study to estimate nucleated cell counts. Method: immunoSEQ multiplex PCR; TCRdb's copy keeps in-frame clones and lacks some. The V and J calls and clone size are taken from that table; D and trimming were inferred from the DNA. The sample carries about 260,000 clones, 80% to 90% recorded once. The source is a woman in her fifties or sixties who had recovered from COVID-19. The sequencing input was peripheral blood.

The CDR3 protein is CASSQRNSGSGTDTQYF. The DNA for the CDR3 is TGCGCCAGCAGCCAACGAAACAGCGGGAGTGGGACAGATACGCAGTATTTT. The chain couples TRBV4-3 to TRBJ2-3, with 8 bases identical to TRBD2. Trimming took 2 bases from V and 3 from J; bases not matched to a gene: 10. The germline V gene encodes CDR1 LGHNA and CDR2 YSLEER. This CDR3 has 17 residues.